One sample yielded the 26 T cell receptor beta chains listed below, sequenced in a study of shared clonotypes between healthy human individuals (dated by TCRdb to 2018 to 2020). The library came from the immunoSEQ multiplex PCR assay. The table comes from immuneACCESS by way of TCRdb, which keeps in-frame sequences with V and J called. Part of the clones is missing from these tables; in studies checked, under half for an unresolved V gene and the rest for unknown reasons. The table for this sample lists around 95,000 clones; over 40% of them were counted only once. Of the sample, over 12% falls within the top ten clones. The sequenced sample consisted of PBMCs. The receptors originated from a woman aged 40 to 50 in good health. Some clones in this sample may be carry-over from other donors' samples.

On this clone itself: This could be a read error, since a much larger clone is one nucleotide away. V gene TRBV30 combines with J gene TRBJ1-2; TRBD1 is a possible D gene (6 bases). The CDR3 has 15 amino acids. Germline CDR1 GTSNPN, CDR2 SVGIG (reference sequence). This chain's CDR3 is CAWSITSRRGGGCTF. The CDR3 nucleotides read TGTGCCTGGAGTATAACAAGTCGAAGGGGGGGAGGCTGCACCTTC.

The chain employs TRBV9 and TRBJ1-5, with D possibly TRBD1 on 6 matching bases. The ends were cut back, 4 bases at V and 5 bases at J, with 22 bases in the middle. The length of the CDR3 is 17 residues. Germline values: CDR1 SGDLS, CDR2 YYNGEE. Here the CDR3 reads CASSPGAGEFMDQPQHF. In DNA, the CDR3 is TGTGCCAGCAGCCCCGGGGCAGGGGAGTTTATGGATCAGCCCCAGCATTTT.

The V call is TRBV30, the J call TRBJ1-2; D might be TRBD1 (5 bases). V lost 2 bases and J 2 bases, leaving 9 bases between the germline ends. Germline CDR1 reads GTSNPN; CDR2 reads SVGIG (reference sequence). The CDR3 has 13 amino acids. In DNA form, the CDR3 reads TGTGCCTGGAGTCTAGGGGAAAACTATGGCTACACCTTC. It translates to CAWSLGENYGYTF.

This clone has more than one count but fewer than ten. Sequence at one end of the junction differs from germline and may be a read error. CDR3 in amino acids: CASRLEGIRGDTEAFF. The DNA of the CDR3 is TGCGCCAGCAGGTTGGAAGGCATACGGGGGGACACTGAAGCTTTCTTT. The chain recombines TRBV5-1 with TRBJ1-1; tentatively, D is TRBD1 (5 bases). In germline, CDR1 is SGHRS, CDR2 YFSETQ. The CDR3 is 16 amino acids.

This clone showed up many times. The CDR3 nucleotides read TGTGCCACCAGCAGAGGATGGGACACCCTGGGCTATGGCTACACCTTC. It specifies CATSRGWDTLGYGYTF. This sequence joins TRBV15 and TRBJ1-2, with a tentative D call TRBD1 (6 bases). CDR3 size: 16 residues. CDR1 is LNHNV, CDR2 YYDKDF, per germline (reference sequence). The germline V and J ends were trimmed by 1 base and 4 bases, with 16 bases remaining between them.

This chain joins TRBV5-1 and TRBJ1-1; D remains unclear. This CDR3 spans 13 amino acids. Trimming removed 1 base at V and 3 bases at J, with 7 bases between. Germline loops: CDR1 SGHRS, CDR2 YFSETQ. The CDR3 bases are TGCGCCAGCAGCTTGATGTCCTACACTGAAGCTTTCTTT. Protein: CASSLMSYTEAFF.

V gene TRBV19 combines with J gene TRBJ1-6; 11 nucleotides align to TRBD1. Trimming took 2 bases from V and 8 from J; bases not matched to a gene: 2. This CDR3 contains 15 residues. CDR1 and CDR2 from the germline V gene are LNHDA and SQIVND (reference sequence). As DNA, the CDR3 is TGTGCCAGTAGTATAATGGGACAGGGGGATTCACCCCTCCACTTT. It specifies CASSIMGQGDSPLHF.

The chain employs TRBV29-1 and TRBJ2-7, with 7 bases that match TRBD2. Looked up from germline, CDR1 is SQVTM and CDR2 is ANQGSEA. J lost 6 bases, V lost 7 bases, and 15 bases had no gene match. The CDR3 spans 14 residues. CDR3 loop: CSASRGGRAVEQYF. The DNA for the CDR3 is TGCAGCGCCTCACGGGGAGGGAGGGCCGTCGAGCAGTACTTC.

The J gene is TRBJ1-2, the V gene TRBV28; perhaps TRBD1 as D (5 bases). Germline V gene data show CDR1 as MDHEN and CDR2 as SYDVKM. The CDR3 covers 13 residues. V shed 6 bases and J shed 4 bases, with 12 bases lying between them. The CDR3 sequence: CASRPTGPYGYTF. The CDR3 nucleotides read TGTGCCAGCAGGCCGACGGGGCCCTATGGCTACACCTTC.

This clone was found many times. The chain couples TRBV5-6 to TRBJ1-2; D gene uncertain. The germline CDR1 and CDR2 sequences are SGHDT and YYEEEE. The V and J ends lost 4 bases and 0 bases respectively, with 7 bases between them. This CDR3 is built from 13 residues. In nucleotides, the CDR3 is TGTGCCAGCAGCCAGAGTACTAACTATGGCTACACCTTC. It encodes CASSQSTNYGYTF.

This clone was seen repeatedly, ten times or more. CDR3 nucleotides: TGTGCCAGCAGTTTCGCGGAGTATGGCTACACCTTC. It encodes CASSFAEYGYTF. The chain uses TRBV28 and TRBJ1-2; D is unresolved. Germline V gene lookup returns CDR1 MDHEN and CDR2 SYDVKM. The V and J ends lost 3 bases and 5 bases respectively, with 7 bases between them. The CDR3 extends over 12 amino acids.

On this clone itself: The likely explanation is a read error, given a far larger clone one base away. The chain employs TRBV30 and TRBJ1-1; D not certain. CDR1 is GTSNPN, CDR2 SVGIG, per germline (reference sequence). CDR3 length: 12 residues. Between the trimmed V and J ends, which lost 2 bases and 9 bases, there was a span of 13 bases. CDR3 sequence (DNA): TGTGCCTGGAGTCTCCCTGCGTCGAAAGCTTTCTTT. The encoded protein is CAWSLPASKAFF.

The chain links TRBV29-1 to TRBJ1-5; 12 bases align to TRBD1. Germline V CDR1 and CDR2: SQVTM, ANQGSEA. The V segment lost 7 bases and the J segment 7 bases; nucleotides outside the gene matches: 5. This CDR3 is 13 amino acids long. In nucleotides, the CDR3 is TGCAGCGCGGGACAGGGGGCAGCACAGCCCCAGCATTTT. Protein product: CSAGQGAAQPQHF.

Comment on this clone: Given the absence of the conserved phenylalanine or tryptophan at the CDR3 end, a read error is likely. The chain is built from TRBV5-1 and TRBJ2-3; TRBD1 aligns across 10 bases. The CDR3 length is 20 residues. Germline lookup yields CDR1 SGHRS and CDR2 YFSETQ. With V trimmed by 4 bases and J by 4 bases, 21 bases remained unmatched. The CDR3 nucleotides are TGCGCCAGCAGCCGTGGGGCAGGGACAGGGGCCCGTATGAAGGCAGATACGCAGTATCTT. Translation: CASSRGAGTGARMKADTQYL.

The DNA of the CDR3 is TGTGCCAGCAGCGTAAGGGACCTTGGCGGCGGGACGCAGTATTTT. Its translation: CASSVRDLGGGTQYF. V usage is TRBV9 and J usage is TRBJ2-3; TRBD1 or TRBD2 may be the D gene (5 bases each). Germline V gene sequence: CDR1 SGDLS, CDR2 YYNGEE. Trimming pared 1 base from V and 9 bases from J, leaving 18 bases between. The CDR3 is 15 amino acids.

Many counts were recorded for this clone. This chain connects TRBV2 to TRBJ1-5; no clear D. Germline loops: CDR1 SNHLY, CDR2 FYNNEI. CDR3 size: 15 residues. The V and J ends lost 5 bases and 0 bases respectively, with 11 bases between them. CDR3 residues: CASSREELSNQPQHF. The CDR3 coding sequence is TGTGCCAGCAGTCGCGAAGAACTTAGCAATCAGCCCCAGCATTTT. The full variable domain, its missing parts supplied by reference TRBV2 and TRBJ1-5, is EPEVTQTPSHQVTQMGQEVILRCVPISNHLYFYWYRQILGQKVEFLVSFYNNEISEKSEIFDDQFSVERPDGSNFTLKIRSTKLEDSAMYFCASSREELSNQPQHFGDGTRLSIL.

This clone was detected a few times. The chain recombines TRBV9 with TRBJ2-1; 9 bases are shared with TRBD2. V was pared by 0 bases and J by 5 bases, with 6 bases of the junction left unmatched. The germline CDR1 and CDR2 sequences are SGDLS and YYNGEE. CDR3 length: 16 residues. The CDR3 sequence: CASSVVPGTSNNEQFF. The DNA for the CDR3 is TGTGCCAGCAGCGTAGTCCCCGGGACTAGCAACAATGAGCAGTTCTTC.

Remarks on this clone: A far larger clone is one nucleotide away, so this likely arose from a read error. The CDR3 sequence is CASSPELAEIYEQYF. The DNA of the CDR3 is TGTGCCAGCAGCCCCGAACTAGCGGAGATCTACGAGCAGTACTTC. The genes are TRBV5-4 and TRBJ2-7, with 8 bases matching TRBD2. With V trimmed by 4 bases and J by 3 bases, 9 bases remained unmatched. Germline V gene sequence: CDR1 SGHNT, CDR2 YYREEE (reference sequence). The CDR3 has 15 residues.

J is TRBJ2-7 and V is TRBV10-3; D ambiguous. The ends were cut back, 2 bases at V and 3 bases at J, with 5 bases in the middle. This CDR3 contains 12 residues. The V gene's germline CDR1 is ENHRY and CDR2 SYGVKD. CDR3 loop: CAISEQNYEQYF. As DNA, the CDR3 is TGTGCCATCAGTGAGCAGAACTACGAGCAGTACTTC.

In its sample, this clone was seen many times. Additional DNA sequences in this sample encode the identical CDR3. J is TRBJ2-3 and V is TRBV25-1, with D perhaps matching TRBD1 (6 bases). Germline lookup yields CDR1 MGHDK and CDR2 SYGVNS. V was pared by 2 bases and J by 3 bases, with 15 bases between. CDR3 length: 16 amino acids. The DNA for the CDR3 is TGTGCCAGCAGTGAACTACGCAGGGGTGTTACAGATACGCAGTATTTT. This encodes CASSELRRGVTDTQYF.

This clone appeared many times. CDR3: CASSLNLAGGETQYF. The CDR3 DNA reads as TGTGCCAGCAGCCTCAACCTAGCGGGAGGAGAGACCCAGTACTTC. This chain uses TRBV14 with TRBJ2-5; 11 bases fit TRBD2. Germline CDR1 reads SGHDN; CDR2 reads FVKESK. The CDR3 has 15 amino acids. V dropped 4 bases and J dropped 4; count of bases not matched to a gene: 5.

This chain connects TRBV30 to TRBJ1-4; D is ambiguous. V lost 3 bases and J 0 bases, leaving 17 bases between the germline ends. The CDR3 spans 17 residues. The V gene's germline CDR1 is GTSNPN and CDR2 SVGIG (reference sequence). CDR3 sequence: CAWRTQGNPATNEKLFF. CDR3 bases: TGTGCCTGGAGAACTCAAGGAAACCCTGCAACTAATGAAAAACTGTTTTTT.

V gene TRBV29-1 combines with J gene TRBJ2-3; 10 bases agree with TRBD1. V lost 6 bases to trimming and J lost 3 bases; unmatched junction nucleotides: 15. This CDR3 has 17 residues. Germline loops: CDR1 SQVTM, CDR2 ANQGSEA. CDR3: CSVYTIGDRGYTDTQYF. CDR3 nucleotides: TGCAGCGTGTACACCATAGGGGACAGGGGTTATACAGATACGCAGTATTTT.

The chain joins TRBV2 to TRBJ1-5, with TRBD1 identical over 12 bases. Germline assignment: CDR1 SNHLY and CDR2 FYNNEI. The CDR3 contains 14 residues. After removal of 6 bases from V and 5 bases from J, the junction contained 2 bases not matched to a gene. The CDR3 bases are TGTGCCAGCAGCGGGACAGGGGGCTATCAGCCCCAGCATTTT. It translates to CASSGTGGYQPQHF. Supplemented by reference TRBV2 and TRBJ1-5, the full variable domain reads EPEVTQTPSHQVTQMGQEVILRCVPISNHLYFYWYRQILGQKVEFLVSFYNNEISEKSEIFDDQFSVERPDGSNFTLKIRSTKLEDSAMYFCASSGTGGYQPQHFGDGTRLSIL.

This clone was observed many times. The V and J genes are TRBV25-1 and TRBJ2-1; D may match TRBD1 or TRBD2 (6 bases each). CDR1 MGHDK and CDR2 SYGVNS come from the germline V gene. The length of the CDR3 is 14 residues. V was pared by 8 bases and J by 9 bases, with 20 bases between. CDR3 loop: CASQDWGAYGEQFF. CDR3 nucleotide sequence: TGTGCCAGCCAGGACTGGGGGGCGTACGGTGAGCAGTTCTTC.

V gene TRBV6-5 combines with J gene TRBJ2-7, with D hard to call. V was clipped by 2 bases and J by 7 bases, with 6 bases between them. CDR1 is MNHEY, CDR2 SVGAGI, per germline. This CDR3 region has 11 residues. The CDR3 here is CASSYLGEQYF. The DNA of the CDR3 is TGTGCCAGCAGTTACCTCGGGGAGCAGTACTTC.